This T cell receptor (beta chain) appears in the sequencing data of a study of T cells in Graves' hyperthyroidism and ophthalmopathy. The CDR3 regions of TCR beta were amplified from RNA transcripts. The HTBI set primed first-round TCR CDR3 RT-PCR. TCRdb called the multiplex PCR reads again in MiXCR, with one record for every CDR3 protein. The table records around 570,000 distinct CDR3 sequences, 15% to 20% of them present only once. CDR1 is SGHRS, CDR2 YFSETQ, per germline. This CDR3 is 14 amino acids long. V was trimmed by 3 bases and J by 3 bases, leaving 13 bases between them. This sequence originates from a man in his forties with Graves' ophthalmopathy. The specimen was blood. The J gene is TRBJ2-7, the V gene TRBV5-1; tentatively, D is TRBD2 (5 bases). The chain's CDR3 is CASSSLERVYEQYF. As DNA, the CDR3 is TGCGCCAGCAGCTCCCTGGAGAGGGTCTACGAGCAGTACTTC.